The 30 T cell receptor beta chains listed next were all sequenced from one sample in a study of regulatory T cells in long-lasting Graves disease. Sequencing libraries for TCR beta were prepared with iRepertoire HTBI primers and Arm-PCR of CDR3 regions. TCRdb fed the multiplex PCR reads into MiXCR, producing one record per CDR3 protein. Of under 800,000 distinct CDR3 sequences listed, about 16% are singletons. The time point was: newly diagnosed GD, antithyroid drugs for less than 3 months. Making the TCR library involved RNA that had been extracted from PBMCs. These data were also reused for a study on T cells in Graves' hyperthyroidism and ophthalmopathy.

Sequenced here: peripheral blood mononuclear cells (PBMCs), sampled at new diagnosis, from a patient treated with antithyroid drugs. The receptors were sampled from a woman in her 30s with Graves disease.

The gene calls are TRBV3-1 and TRBJ2-1; 8 nucleotides line up with TRBD2. V was pared by 0 bases and J by 9 bases, with 4 bases of the junction left unmatched. CDR1 LGHDT and CDR2 YNNKEL come from the germline V gene (reference sequence). The CDR3 has 14 residues. The CDR3 bases are TGTGCCAGCAGCCAAGATTTCGGGGGGGGTGAGCAGTTCTTC. This translates into CASSQDFGGGEQFF.

This clonotype was picked up many times. The rearrangement links TRBV7-8 to TRBJ1-4; D gene uncertain. V dropped 0 bases and J dropped 5 bases, with 10 bases sitting between them. The CDR3 is made up of 15 amino acids. CDR1 and CDR2 (germline): SGHVS, FQNEAQ. The CDR3 here is CASSLAESGNEKLFF. DNA of the CDR3: TGTGCCAGCAGCTTAGCGGAATCCGGGAATGAAAAACTGTTTTTT.

This clonotype was seen many times. The chain links TRBV6-2 or TRBV6-3 to TRBJ2-5; TRBD1 agrees at 7 bases. J lost 3 bases, V lost 0 bases, and 16 bases had no gene match. The CDR3 has 19 residues. Germline V gene lookup returns CDR1 MNHEY and CDR2 SVGEGT. The CDR3 region is CASSYSKGGPRSYKETQYF. In nucleotides, the CDR3 is TGTGCCAGCAGTTACTCAAAAGGGGGCCCAAGGAGTTACAAAGAGACCCAGTACTTC.

About this clonotype itself: The limits of the CDR3 on the DNA are not certain, so only TCRdb's listed CDR3 is given. The J gene is TRBJ1-5, the V gene TRBV12-3 or TRBV12-4; the table's D call TRBD1 went unverified against the DNA. Termini included, the CDR3 measures 24 amino acids. The CDR3: CASSPRGRTGGFGQYFGPGQPQHF.

The chain combines TRBV5-1 with TRBJ1-2; 7 bases are shared with TRBD1. Per the germline V gene, CDR1 is SGHRS and CDR2 is YFSETQ. The CDR3 sequence is 15 residues long. V shed 0 bases and J 1 base; nucleotides not matched to a gene: 3. The CDR3 DNA reads as TGCGCCAGCAGCTTGGATGGACAGGTTAACTATGGCTACACCTTC. Translating gives CASSLDGQVNYGYTF.

V is TRBV24-1 and J is TRBJ2-5; the D call may be TRBD1 or TRBD2 (5 bases each). Germline values: CDR1 KGHDR, CDR2 SFDVKD. This CDR3 comprises 14 residues. The ends were cut back, 4 bases at V and 7 bases at J, with 15 bases in the middle. Here the CDR3 DNA reads TGTGCCACCAGTGACCCCCGTCGTGGGGGGACCCAGTACTTC. Amino acid sequence: CATSDPRRGGTQYF.

V gene TRBV7-9 combines with J gene TRBJ2-2; D assignment may be TRBD1 or TRBD2 (5 bases each). Trimming pared 3 bases from V and 4 bases from J, leaving 12 bases between. The germline gives CDR1 SEHNR, CDR2 FQNEAQ (reference sequence). The CDR3 sequence is 15 residues long. The CDR3 DNA reads as TGTGCCAGCAGCTTGTCGGGACCGACCACCGGGGAGCTGTTTTTT. Translated, it gives CASSLSGPTTGELFF.

Only a few counts were recorded for this clonotype. This rearrangement joins TRBV7-2 to TRBJ2-7; tentatively, D is TRBD1 (6 bases). Germline assignment: CDR1 SGHTA and CDR2 FQGNSA. The CDR3 runs 16 residues. Trimming removed 1 base from V and 3 bases from J, with 16 bases in between. The CDR3, as DNA: TGTGCCAGCAGCTTAGGCCCGACGGACAGAAACTACGAGCAGTACTTC. Amino acid sequence: CASSLGPTDRNYEQYF.

This clonotype was counted at least ten times. The chain combines TRBV24-1 with TRBJ2-7; TRBD2 aligns across 7 bases. Germline V gives CDR1 KGHDR, CDR2 SFDVKD. V was pared by 10 bases and J by 3 bases, with 8 bases of the junction left unmatched. The CDR3 totals 13 residues. CDR3: CATRKVAGYEQYF. DNA of the CDR3: TGTGCCACTCGCAAGGTAGCGGGCTACGAGCAGTACTTC.

This sequence joins TRBV28 and TRBJ2-7; D is tentatively TRBD1 or TRBD2 (5 bases each). CDR1 and CDR2 from the germline V gene are MDHEN and SYDVKM. Trimming stripped 10 bases from V and 0 bases from J, with 13 bases between. This CDR3 contains 13 residues. The chain's CDR3 is CATRGPSSYEQYF. In DNA, the CDR3 is TGTGCCACCCGGGGCCCGAGCTCCTACGAGCAGTACTTC.

A few counts support this clonotype. CDR3 bases: TGTGCCAGCAGCTCCACCGAGGCGGCTGAGCAGTTCTTC. Its translation is CASSSTEAAEQFF. The rearrangement links TRBV7-9 to TRBJ2-1; D unresolved. Trimming stripped 4 bases from V and 9 bases from J, with 13 bases between. Germline V gene data show CDR1 as SEHNR and CDR2 as FQNEAQ (reference sequence). The CDR3 sequence is 13 residues long.

There are many counts of this clonotype. The V call is TRBV20-1, the J call TRBJ1-2; D is ambiguous. This CDR3 contains 13 residues. Germline values: CDR1 DFQATT, CDR2 SNEGSKA (reference sequence). Trimming took 0 bases from V and 0 from J, leaving 5 bases between them. The DNA for the CDR3 is TGCAGTGCTAGAGACAGTCCTAACTATGGCTACACCTTC. It is translated as CSARDSPNYGYTF.

This clonotype was recorded many times. The J gene is TRBJ2-7, the V gene TRBV29-1; D unresolved. The germline V gene has CDR1 SQVTM and CDR2 ANQGSEA. The germline V and J ends were trimmed by 7 bases and 3 bases, with 16 bases remaining between them. The CDR3 extends over 13 amino acids. The CDR3 sequence is CSAIGRANYEQYF. For the CDR3, the DNA is TGCAGCGCTATAGGACGGGCCAACTACGAGCAGTACTTC.

This clonotype was observed many times. This chain links TRBV10-3 with TRBJ1-2; maybe TRBD1 (6 bases). Germline CDR1 ENHRY, CDR2 SYGVKD. This CDR3 region has 15 residues. V lost 2 bases, J lost 2 bases, and 12 bases lay in between. The CDR3 here is CAISEPMTGNYGYTF. The CDR3 region has the DNA TGTGCCATCAGTGAGCCCATGACAGGAAACTATGGCTACACCTTC.

This clonotype was observed many times. V gene TRBV10-3 combines with J gene TRBJ2-7, with D unclear. Trimming removed 3 bases at V and 4 bases at J, with 13 bases between. The length of the CDR3 is 14 residues. Germline CDR1 is ENHRY and CDR2 is SYGVKD. This chain's CDR3 is CAISDRLGSYEQYF. In nucleotides, the CDR3 is TGTGCCATCAGTGACAGGTTGGGGTCTTACGAGCAGTACTTC.

This clonotype was detected only a few times. The V gene is TRBV24-1, the J gene TRBJ2-5, with 7 bases identical to TRBD1. V dropped 3 bases and J dropped 2; count of bases not matched to a gene: 8. The CDR3 is 16 amino acids. CDR1 is KGHDR and CDR2 is SFDVKD in the germline V gene. CDR3 in amino acids: CATSDPTGQAQETQYF. CDR3 DNA: TGTGCCACCAGTGATCCCACTGGACAGGCACAAGAGACCCAGTACTTC.

The V and J genes are TRBV19 and TRBJ1-1, with D unresolved. This CDR3 is built from 16 residues. Trimming stripped 6 bases from V and 0 bases from J, with 17 bases between. Germline-derived CDR1 and CDR2 are LNHDA and SQIVND (reference sequence). The CDR3 region is CASRNDRVYVNTEAFF. CDR3 sequence (DNA): TGTGCCAGTAGGAATGACCGGGTCTACGTGAACACTGAAGCTTTCTTT.

In its sample, this clonotype was seen a few times. V usage is TRBV19 and J usage is TRBJ2-1, with D hard to call. The V end was cut by 1 base, the J end by 0 bases, with 16 bases between. The CDR3 has 18 amino acids. The germline gives CDR1 LNHDA, CDR2 SQIVND (reference sequence). The CDR3 DNA reads TGTGCCAGTAGTATAGGTCGTAGCTTAGCTACCTCCTACAATGAGCAGTTCTTC. This encodes CASSIGRSLATSYNEQFF.

Notes on this clonotype: A read error is possible here, since a much larger clone lies one base away. V is TRBV28 and J is TRBJ1-4, with TRBD1 matching 9 bases. The CDR3 runs 13 residues. The V gene's germline CDR1 is MDHEN and CDR2 SYDVKM. V lost 7 bases and J lost 7; bases outside the gene matches: 4. The CDR3 here is CASKQGASEKLFF. The CDR3 DNA sequence: TGTGCCAGCAAACAGGGGGCGTCTGAAAAACTGTTTTTT.

A few counts support this clonotype. V usage is TRBV5-1 and J usage is TRBJ2-1; 11 bases are shared with TRBD1. The J call could be wrong; TRBJ2-5 is a better fit for the DNA end. CDR3 length: 16 amino acids. From germline, CDR1 is SGHRS and CDR2 YFSETQ. The DNA for the CDR3 is TGCGCCAGCAGCTTAGGACAGGGGGCCCCCCAAGAGACCCAGTACTTC. It encodes CASSLGQGAPQETQYF.

In regard to this clonotype: This may be a read error: a much more frequent sequence differs by one nucleotide. The rearrangement joins TRBV11-2 to TRBJ1-1; 8 nucleotides align to TRBD1. After removal of 3 bases from V and 3 bases from J, the junction contained 9 bases not matched to a gene. Per germline, CDR1 SGHAT and CDR2 FQNNGV. This CDR3 has 16 residues. CDR3 sequence (DNA): TGTGCCAGCAGCTTGGCCCCGGGACAGGCGCACACTGAAGCTTTCTTT. Its translation: CASSLAPGQAHTEAFF.

This clonotype was found many times. The chain is built from TRBV6-2 or TRBV6-3 and TRBJ2-7, with a possible D match to TRBD1 (5 bases). CDR1 is MNHEY, CDR2 SVGEGT, per germline. Trimming pared 5 bases from V and 7 bases from J, leaving 15 bases between. The CDR3 covers 13 residues. CDR3 coding DNA: TGTGCCAGCAGTGACGAAAGGGGCTGGGAGCAGTACTTC. Translation gives CASSDERGWEQYF.

The sample holds a few counts of this clonotype. This sequence may be a read error, since a much larger clone differs from it by one base. The V call is TRBV5-5, the J call TRBJ1-5; D is undetermined. Germline-derived CDR1 and CDR2 are SGHKS and YYEKEE (reference sequence). Deletions cut 0 bases from V and 6 bases from J, with 7 bases between. CDR3 length: 13 residues. The CDR3 is CASSLAGSQPQHF. The DNA of the CDR3 is TGTGCCAGCAGCTTGGCCGGTAGTCAGCCCCAGCATTTT. Based on the CDR3 plus reference TRBV5-5 and TRBJ1-5, the full variable domain is DAGVTQSPTHLIKTRGQQVTLRCSPISGHKSVSWYQQVLGQGPQFIFQYYEKEERGRGNFPDRFSARQFPNYSSELNVNALLLGDSALYLCASSLAGSQPQHFGDGTRLSIL.

This clonotype was recorded a few times. The rearrangement uses TRBV27 and TRBJ2-1, with 8 positions matching TRBD2. The CDR3 has 19 residues. CDR1 is MNHEY and CDR2 is SMNVEV in the germline V gene (reference sequence). Losses at the gene ends were 3 bases for V and 6 bases for J; bases not matched to a gene: 19. Here the CDR3 reads CASSFSLALGLGFTNEQFF. The DNA of the CDR3 is TGTGCCAGCAGTTTTAGTCTTGCCCTGGGACTAGGCTTTACCAATGAGCAGTTCTTC.

In its sample, this clonotype was seen many times. The CDR3 spells CASVRAGNTIYF. The CDR3 region has the DNA TGTGCCAGCGTCAGGGCTGGAAACACCATATATTTT. The chain combines TRBV2 with TRBJ1-3; TRBD1 is a possible D gene (5 bases). Germline-derived CDR1 and CDR2 are SNHLY and FYNNEI. Trimming removed 8 bases at V and 2 bases at J, with 7 bases between. This CDR3 has 12 amino acids.

Many counts were recorded for this clonotype. The junction differs from germline at one of its ends, possibly a read error. This chain connects TRBV12-3 or TRBV12-4 to TRBJ2-1, with 9 bases lining up with TRBD2. The CDR3 contains 15 residues. The CDR3 spells CASSLAGSSYNEQFF. For the CDR3, the DNA is TGTGCCAGCAGTCTAGCGGGGAGCTCCTACAATGAGCAGTTCTTC.

This clonotype was recorded at least ten times. The rearrangement uses TRBV27 and TRBJ1-1; no clear D gene. In germline, CDR1 is MNHEY, CDR2 SMNVEV (reference sequence). V was cut by 2 bases and J by 0 bases, with 10 bases left in between. The length of the CDR3 is 15 residues. The CDR3 DNA reads TGTGCCAGCAGTTTAAGCCTCTCGGTGAACACTGAAGCTTTCTTT. Protein: CASSLSLSVNTEAFF.

In this sample, this clonotype turned up a few times. This sequence joins TRBV6-1 and TRBJ1-6; possible D gene TRBD1, 5 bases. The CDR3 sequence is 18 residues long. Germline assignment: CDR1 MNHNS and CDR2 SASEGT. V shed 3 bases and J shed 0 bases, with 15 bases lying between them. The CDR3 loop reads CASSDRGRGSSYNSPLHF. CDR3 DNA sequence: TGTGCCAGCAGTGATCGCGGAAGGGGAAGCTCCTATAATTCACCCCTCCACTTT.

The rearrangement joins TRBV27 to TRBJ2-7; TRBD1 aligns across 7 bases. The CDR3 is 14 amino acids. Germline assignment: CDR1 MNHEY and CDR2 SMNVEV (reference sequence). J was trimmed by 4 bases and V by 0 bases; bases with no gene match: 3. CDR3 DNA sequence: TGTGCCAGCAGTTTATCGGCCAGGGGGTACGAGCAGTACTTC. This sequence encodes CASSLSARGYEQYF.

This clonotype has ten or more counts. The chain employs TRBV12-5 and TRBJ2-4, with 11 bases lining up with TRBD2. This CDR3 contains 15 residues. V shed 2 bases, J shed 8 bases, and the junction held 5 bases outside the gene matches. The V gene's germline CDR1 is LGHNT and CDR2 FRNRAP. The CDR3 region has the DNA TGTGCTAGTGGTTTGCTAGCGGGAGGACGTTACATTCAGTACTTC. Translation: CASGLLAGGRYIQYF.